The clone carrying this TCR beta chain was seen at least ten times. As yet, its antigen is unknown. According to the study, TCR beta libraries were built with iRepertoire HTBI primers and CDR3-region Arm-PCR. TCRdb called the multiplex PCR reads again in MiXCR, with one record for every CDR3 protein. The table records roughly 420,000 distinct CDR3 sequences, roughly 16% of them present only once. Stated time point: newly diagnosed GD, antithyroid drugs for less than 3 months. The TCR library used RNA extracted from PBMCs. Xi'an, China, was home to the endocrinology department that provided patients. CDR1 and CDR2 from the germline V gene are SGHTA and FQGNSA. The CDR3 runs to 17 residues. The junction had 13 bases not matched to a gene; V was cut back by 2 bases and J by 7 bases. This sample was included in a study of regulatory T cells in long-lasting Graves disease. Study results and limitations: Relative to new patients (roughly 970), persistent patients exhibited greater sharing of public clonotypes (around 3,000).

The sequence came from a female donor with Graves disease. This specimen consisted of peripheral blood mononuclear cells (PBMCs), obtained at new diagnosis, from a patient treated with antithyroid drugs. The chain uses TRBV7-2 and TRBJ2-1; 8 bases are a match to TRBD2. The CDR3 sequence is CASSLHNSGMIRNEQFF. The CDR3 DNA sequence: TGTGCCAGCAGCTTACACAATAGCGGGATGATTAGAAATGAGCAGTTCTTC.